Presented here are 16 T cell receptor beta chains from one specimen sequenced in a study of blood T cells in healthy people across ages. Sample-barcoded 5' priming and a J-beta primer mix drove a second PCR of about 7 to 12 cycles. In TCRdb, the 5' RACE reads were re-called with MiXCR into one record per CDR3 protein. The table includes about 1.1 million distinct CDR3 sequences, roughly two fifths detected once. The material sequenced was blood. The source is a man between 18 and 29 years old in good health.

The table lists this clonotype with a few counts. The rearrangement joins TRBV4-1 to TRBJ2-1; no clear D gene. Germline CDR1 and CDR2: MGHRA and YSYEKL. The CDR3 contains 15 residues. Trimming pared 1 base from V and 9 bases from J, leaving 16 bases between. In nucleotides, the CDR3 is TGCGCCAGCAGCCAAGTTCAAGTAATGATGGGTGAGCAGTTCTTC. As protein: CASSQVQVMMGEQFF.

This sequence joins TRBV5-4 and TRBJ2-5, with a weak D call TRBD1 (6 bases). Germline CDR1 SGHNT, CDR2 YYREEE (reference sequence). This CDR3 comprises 16 residues. Trimming took off 4 bases at V and 0 bases at J, with 16 bases between the two ends. CDR3 DNA: TGTGCCAGCAGCCGGACTGGAGGACAGAACCAAGAGACCCAGTACTTC. Protein: CASSRTGGQNQETQYF.

V usage is TRBV7-9 and J usage is TRBJ1-2; perhaps TRBD1 as D (6 bases). V dropped 4 bases and J dropped 3 bases, with 12 bases sitting between them. This CDR3 region has 14 residues. Germline assignment: CDR1 SEHNR and CDR2 FQNEAQ (reference sequence). CDR3 coding DNA: TGTGCCAGCAGCTCAGGACAGAAGTACTATGGCTACACCTTC. This codes for CASSSGQKYYGYTF.

This chain joins TRBV7-2 and TRBJ1-1, with 7 bases that match TRBD1. The trim removed 3 bases at V and 0 bases at J, leaving 16 bases unmatched. The CDR3 runs 19 residues. Germline CDR1 reads SGHTA; CDR2 reads FQGNSA. The CDR3 loop is CASSLVRGGLAPMNTEAFF. CDR3 coding DNA: TGTGCCAGCAGCTTGGTCCGAGGGGGCTTAGCGCCTATGAACACTGAAGCTTTCTTT. Looking up the rest from reference TRBV7-2 and TRBJ1-1 gives the full variable domain: GAGVSQSPSNKVTEKGKDVELRCDPISGHTALYWYRQSLGQGLEFLIYFQGNSAPDKSGLPSDRFSAERTGGSVSTLTIQRTQQEDSAVYLCASSLVRGGLAPMNTEAFFGQGTRLTVV.

Comment on this clonotype: Mismatch with germline at one junction end may stem from a read error. V and J are TRBV7-9 and TRBJ2-1; 8 nucleotides align to TRBD2. This CDR3 spans 15 amino acids. Germline V gene data show CDR1 as SEHNR and CDR2 as FQNEAQ (reference sequence). CDR3 amino acids: CASSIAGLSYNEQFF. For the CDR3, the DNA is TGTGCCAGCAGCATAGCGGGGCTGTCCTACAATGAGCAGTTCTTC.

In its sample, this clonotype was seen a few times. The V call is TRBV2, the J call TRBJ2-2; 7 bases are a match to TRBD1. V shed 5 bases and J 0 bases; nucleotides not matched to a gene: 3. The CDR3 is 15 amino acids. Germline CDR1 and CDR2: SNHLY and FYNNEI. This CDR3 reads CASSTDRANTGELFF. Written as DNA, the CDR3 is TGTGCCAGCAGTACCGACAGGGCGAACACCGGGGAGCTGTTTTTT.

The chain combines TRBV6-5 with TRBJ1-1; D remains unclear. Germline-derived CDR1 and CDR2 are MNHEY and SVGAGI. This CDR3 has 14 residues. Between the trimmed V and J ends, which lost 5 bases and 0 bases, there was a span of 10 bases. The DNA of the CDR3 is TGTGCCAGCAGTGACGCGGCCGTGAACACTGAAGCTTTCTTT. Its translation: CASSDAAVNTEAFF.

This clonotype was detected only a few times. The chain uses TRBV6-5 and TRBJ1-2; D ambiguous. The CDR3 totals 15 residues. Trimming pared 0 bases from V and 2 bases from J, leaving 10 bases between. CDR1 and CDR2 from the germline V gene are MNHEY and SVGAGI. The DNA of the CDR3 is TGTGCCAGCAGTTACTCGAGTATGGGGAACTATGGCTACACCTTC. It encodes CASSYSSMGNYGYTF.

The gene calls are TRBV4-3 and TRBJ2-1; TRBD2 matches at 9 bases. The CDR3 length is 18 residues. The ends lost 4 bases at V and 0 bases at J; junction bases unmatched: 10. The germline V gene encodes CDR1 LGHNA and CDR2 YSLEER. The CDR3 loop is CASSPLAGVPSSYNEQFF. As DNA, the CDR3 is TGCGCCAGCAGCCCCTTAGCGGGGGTCCCCAGCTCCTACAATGAGCAGTTCTTC.

This clonotype appeared a few times. This chain joins TRBV28 and TRBJ1-2, with TRBD1 as a possible D gene (6 bases). Germline CDR1 MDHEN, CDR2 SYDVKM. Trimming removed 6 bases at V and 4 bases at J, with 21 bases between. The CDR3 totals 16 residues. CDR3 DNA: TGTGCCAGCAGCCAAGGGGGGGGGAGTTCAAGCTATGGCTACACCTTC. Protein product: CASSQGGGSSSYGYTF.

J is TRBJ2-1 and V is TRBV9, with 11 bases matching TRBD2. CDR1 is SGDLS and CDR2 is YYNGEE in the germline V gene. Losses at the gene ends were 4 bases for V and 4 bases for J; bases not matched to a gene: 10. CDR3 length: 17 amino acids. CDR3: CASSPPALAGVYNEQFF. CDR3 sequence (DNA): TGTGCCAGCAGCCCCCCCGCACTAGCGGGGGTTTACAATGAGCAGTTCTTC.

This chain joins TRBV12-3 or TRBV12-4 and TRBJ1-4; D perhaps matches TRBD1 (6 bases). Trimming removed 8 bases at V and 7 bases at J, with 20 bases between. The CDR3 runs to 15 residues. The CDR3 is CASGTRDISGEKLFF. The CDR3 region has the DNA TGTGCCAGCGGGACTCGGGACATTTCGGGTGAAAAACTGTTTTTT.

This clonotype was counted at least ten times. V gene TRBV10-3 combines with J gene TRBJ2-7; 10 nucleotides agree with TRBD1. The trim removed 6 bases at V and 4 bases at J, leaving 6 bases unmatched. Germline V gene sequence: CDR1 ENHRY, CDR2 SYGVKD. This CDR3 contains 14 residues. The CDR3 DNA follows: TGTGCCATCAGCCGGGACAGGGGTTCTTACGAGCAGTACTTC. Protein product: CAISRDRGSYEQYF.

The J gene is TRBJ1-1, the V gene TRBV2; D gene ambiguous. Germline CDR1 and CDR2: SNHLY and FYNNEI. V lost 6 bases and J lost 1, with 12 bases in between. The CDR3 runs 14 residues. The CDR3 loop reads CASSGRTSNTEAFF. CDR3 nucleotide sequence: TGTGCCAGCAGCGGTAGGACTTCGAACACTGAAGCTTTCTTT. The complete variable domain, with remaining parts taken from reference TRBV2 and TRBJ1-1, reads EPEVTQTPSHQVTQMGQEVILRCVPISNHLYFYWYRQILGQKVEFLVSFYNNEISEKSEIFDDQFSVERPDGSNFTLKIRSTKLEDSAMYFCASSGRTSNTEAFFGQGTRLTVV.

V gene TRBV10-3 combines with J gene TRBJ1-3; D might be TRBD1 (5 bases). The CDR3 is made up of 15 amino acids. Germline CDR1 and CDR2: ENHRY and SYGVKD. The V end was cut by 5 bases, the J end by 0 bases, with 11 bases between. This CDR3 reads CAISPEGRSGNTIYF. The CDR3 nucleotides read TGTGCCATCAGTCCCGAGGGACGCTCTGGAAACACCATATATTTT.

This clonotype has just a few counts. The J gene is TRBJ1-5, the V gene TRBV6-5; D might be TRBD1 (6 bases). V was cut by 6 bases and J by 1 base, with 13 bases left in between. This CDR3 spans 15 amino acids. Germline assignment: CDR1 MNHEY and CDR2 SVGAGI. The CDR3 coding sequence is TGTGCCAGCAGCCCGATTACAGGGAGCAATCAGCCCCAGCATTTT. Its protein product is CASSPITGSNQPQHF.